This T cell receptor (beta chain) stems from a study of cytomegalovirus exposure and HLA in healthy donors. Findings and caveats of the study: Reported results showed that the classifier diagnosed cytomegalovirus status with high specificity and sensitivity. The study labeled approximately 150 TCR beta chains cytomegalovirus-associated.

The donors were members of the validation cohort, which comprised 120 subjects and was separate from the first cohort of 730 or so subjects. This table comes from immunoSEQ multiplex PCR, and its TCRdb copy is limited to in-frame clones, with some not included. The table includes about 170,000 clones, around nine tenths detected once. The CDR3 is made up of 14 amino acids. Germline assignment: CDR1 SGHRS and CDR2 YFSETQ. The V gene lost 4 bases and the J gene lost 1 base, with 11 bases spanning the gap. For this clone: The antigen is not known.

The V and J genes are TRBV5-1 and TRBJ1-1; D unclear. This sequence originates from a woman aged 25 to 39 in good health and CMV-seronegative. Source material: PBMCs. CDR3 protein: CASSPDGKNTEAFF. The DNA for the CDR3 is TGCGCCAGCAGCCCGGACGGGAAGAACACTGAAGCTTTCTTT.